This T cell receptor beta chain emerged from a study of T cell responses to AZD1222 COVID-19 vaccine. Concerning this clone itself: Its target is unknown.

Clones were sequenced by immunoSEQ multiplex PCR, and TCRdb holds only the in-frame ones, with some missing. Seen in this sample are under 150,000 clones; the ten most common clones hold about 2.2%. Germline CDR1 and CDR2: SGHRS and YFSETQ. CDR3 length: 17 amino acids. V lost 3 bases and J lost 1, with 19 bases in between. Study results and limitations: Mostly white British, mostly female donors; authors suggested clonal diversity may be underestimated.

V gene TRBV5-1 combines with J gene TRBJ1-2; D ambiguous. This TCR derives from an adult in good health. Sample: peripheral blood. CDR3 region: CASSSYPGEDFNYGYTF. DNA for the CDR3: TGCGCCAGCAGCTCCTACCCCGGGGAGGACTTTAACTATGGCTACACCTTC.